The 17 T cell receptor beta chains below were found in one sample sequenced in a study of cytomegalovirus exposure and HLA in healthy donors. The PCR employed 60 Vbeta primers together with 13 Jbeta primers. Only in-frame clones appear in the TCRdb table, and some are missing; sequencing was by immunoSEQ multiplex PCR. The profile covers about 78,000 clones, with roughly three quarters appearing a single time and 23% taken by the ten largest. Sequenced material: PBMCs. The receptors come from a woman aged 45-65 years in good health and CMV-seropositive.

This clone came up a few times. The V call is TRBV6-4, the J call TRBJ1-6; 8 bases align to TRBD1. In germline, CDR1 is MRHNA, CDR2 SNTAGT. The CDR3 length is 19 residues. The V gene end was trimmed by 7 bases and the J gene end by 7 bases; junction bases not matched to a gene: 21. This chain's CDR3 is CASTRPVNGPGQENSPLHF. As DNA, the CDR3 is TGTGCCAGCACCCGCCCAGTGAATGGTCCGGGACAGGAAAATTCACCCCTCCACTTT.

To note about this clone: Sequence at one end of the junction differs from germline and may be a read error. This chain links TRBV7-8 with TRBJ2-1, with a tentative D call TRBD2 (5 bases). This CDR3 contains 14 residues. Looked up from germline, CDR1 is SGHVS and CDR2 is FQNEAQ. CDR3 protein: CASSLAETYNEQFF. In DNA, the CDR3 is TGTGCCAGCAGCCTAGCAGAGACCTACAATGAGCAGTTCTTC.

V and J are TRBV4-1 and TRBJ1-4; perhaps TRBD1 as D (5 bases). The germline V gene has CDR1 MGHRA and CDR2 YSYEKL. CDR3 length: 16 residues. V gave up 4 bases and J gave up 8 bases, with 20 bases separating them. DNA of the CDR3: TGCGCCAGCAGCCGATTGCCTGACGGGGGTGGGGAAAAACTGTTTTTT. It is translated as CASSRLPDGGGEKLFF.

The genes are TRBV2 and TRBJ2-7, with D tentatively TRBD1 (6 bases). Germline V lookup: CDR1 SNHLY, CDR2 FYNNEI. The CDR3 has 14 amino acids. V lost 6 bases, J lost 0 bases, and 12 bases lay in between. As DNA, the CDR3 is TGTGCCAGCAGACCCGACAGGAGCTCCTACGAGCAGTACGTC. Translating it yields CASRPDRSSYEQYV.

The chain carries TRBV29-1 and TRBJ1-2; 9 nucleotides agree with TRBD1. The CDR3 has 14 amino acids. The junction had 9 bases not matched to a gene; V was cut back by 3 bases and J by 7 bases. Germline assignment: CDR1 SQVTM and CDR2 ANQGSEA. Here the CDR3 reads CSVDPGQGFLGYTF. In DNA, the CDR3 is TGCAGCGTTGATCCGGGACAGGGTTTTCTTGGCTACACCTTC.

The chain carries TRBV19 and TRBJ2-2; perhaps TRBD2 as D (6 bases). CDR1 is LNHDA and CDR2 is SQIVND in the germline V gene (reference sequence). CDR3 length: 12 amino acids. Trimming took off 6 bases at V and 6 bases at J, with 8 bases between the two ends. In nucleotides, the CDR3 is TGTGCCAGTAGCCGACTAGCCGGGGAGCTGTTTTTT. Protein product: CASSRLAGELFF.

This chain joins TRBV9 and TRBJ2-1; tentative D call: TRBD2 (5 bases). Trimming shortened V by 0 bases and J by 10 bases, and 11 bases separated the two germline ends. This CDR3 is 13 amino acids long. Germline V CDR1 and CDR2: SGDLS, YYNGEE. CDR3 bases: TGTGCCAGCAGCGTAGAGACGGAGGAGGAGCAGTTCTTC. It specifies CASSVETEEEQFF.

The chain uses TRBV30 and TRBJ2-2; 8 bases match TRBD2. Germline V CDR1 and CDR2: GTSNPN, SVGIG (reference sequence). The CDR3 loop spans 17 amino acids. V lost 3 bases and J lost 6; bases outside the gene matches: 15. The CDR3 coding sequence is TGTGCCTGGAGGCCCGGGTGGAGCGGGAGTTGGCCCGGGGAGCTGTTTTTT. It codes for CAWRPGWSGSWPGELFF. Looking up the rest from reference TRBV30 and TRBJ2-2 gives the full variable domain: SQTIHQWPATLVQPVGSPLSLECTVEGTSNPNLYWYRQAAGRGLQLLFYSVGIGQISSEVPQNLSASRPQDRQFILSSKKLLLSDSGFYLCAWRPGWSGSWPGELFFGEGSRLTVL.

The V and J genes are TRBV19 and TRBJ2-3; 8 nucleotides match TRBD2. Looked up from germline, CDR1 is LNHDA and CDR2 is SQIVND (reference sequence). The junction had 8 bases not matched to a gene; V was cut back by 3 bases and J by 0 bases. The CDR3 covers 17 residues. Here the CDR3 reads CASSMPAGVPSTDTQYF. CDR3 nucleotides: TGTGCCAGTAGTATGCCAGCGGGGGTTCCAAGCACAGATACGCAGTATTTT.

In its sample, this clone was seen once. The chain combines TRBV15 with TRBJ1-4; 8 bases map to TRBD1. The CDR3 has 14 amino acids. Per germline, CDR1 LNHNV and CDR2 YYDKDF (reference sequence). V dropped 3 bases and J dropped 11; count of bases not matched to a gene: 8. DNA for the CDR3: TGTGCCACCAGCAGCCGGCAGGGGGCAGGGAAACTGTTTTTT. It yields the protein CATSSRQGAGKLFF.

The chain is built from TRBV2 and TRBJ1-2, with TRBD1 identical over 10 bases. In germline, CDR1 is SNHLY, CDR2 FYNNEI. CDR3 size: 13 residues. The V segment lost 8 bases and the J segment 7 bases; nucleotides outside the gene matches: 7. CDR3 in DNA: TGTGCCAGCTCCTTCGGGACAGGGGTTGGCTACACCTTC. This codes for CASSFGTGVGYTF.

The V and J genes are TRBV18 and TRBJ1-2, with 7 bases matching TRBD1. This CDR3 has 16 amino acids. Germline values: CDR1 KGHSH, CDR2 LQKENI. Trimming at V came to 4 bases and at J to 4 bases, leaving 12 bases not matched to a gene. CDR3 sequence: CASSLPTGTSSYGYTF. DNA for the CDR3: TGTGCCAGCTCACTCCCGACAGGGACTTCGTCCTATGGCTACACCTTC. Full variable domain (missing parts from reference TRBV18 and TRBJ1-2): NAGVMQNPRHLVRRRGQEARLRCSPMKGHSHVYWYRQLPEEGLKFMVYLQKENIIDESGMPKERFSAEFPKEGPSILRIQQVVRGDSAAYFCASSLPTGTSSYGYTFGSGTRLTVV.

The genes are TRBV27 and TRBJ2-7; TRBD1 agrees at 8 bases. Germline CDR1 is MNHEY and CDR2 is SMNVEV (reference sequence). CDR3 size: 13 residues. Trimming cost V 6 bases and J 3 bases; bases outside gene matches: 4. The CDR3: CASSRQGYYEQYF. Here the CDR3 DNA reads TGTGCCAGCAGCAGACAGGGGTACTACGAGCAGTACTTC.

J is TRBJ2-2 and V is TRBV7-3; tentative D call: TRBD1 (5 bases). Between the trimmed V and J ends, which lost 5 bases and 5 bases, there was a span of 12 bases. Per the germline V gene, CDR1 is SGHTA and CDR2 is FQGTGA. The CDR3 length is 14 residues. This CDR3 is CASSQAQGTGELFF. In DNA, the CDR3 is TGTGCCAGCAGCCAAGCCCAGGGAACCGGGGAGCTGTTTTTT.

DNA of the CDR3: TGTGCCAGCAGCTTAGGCTCTATCTATGGCTACACCTTC. As protein: CASSLGSIYGYTF. The genes are TRBV11-3 and TRBJ1-2; D gene ambiguous. V lost 1 base to trimming and J lost 4 bases, with 7 bases between them. Germline loops: CDR1 SGHNT, CDR2 YENEEA. The CDR3 extends over 13 amino acids.

J is TRBJ2-4 and V is TRBV11-1; 8 positions match TRBD1. J was trimmed by 6 bases and V by 6 bases; bases with no gene match: 10. CDR1 and CDR2 from the germline V gene are SGHAT and FQDESV (reference sequence). This CDR3 is built from 15 residues. Here the CDR3 reads CASSPPGTGGNIQYF. The CDR3, as DNA: TGTGCCAGCAGTCCTCCCGGGACAGGTGGAAACATTCAGTACTTC.

V and J are TRBV18 and TRBJ2-3; 13 bases are shared with TRBD2. The CDR3 consists of 14 residues. CDR1 is KGHSH and CDR2 is LQKENI in the germline V gene. V was pared by 6 bases and J by 5 bases, with 2 bases of the junction left unmatched. The CDR3 loop is CASSTSGREDTQYF. The CDR3 DNA reads as TGTGCCAGCTCTACTAGCGGGAGGGAAGATACGCAGTATTTT.